One sample yielded the 13 T cell receptor beta chains listed below, sequenced in a study of T cell responses to AZD1222 COVID-19 vaccine. TCRdb keeps only in-frame clones here, not all; method: immunoSEQ multiplex PCR. Found here are about 130,000 clones, over 85% of them singletons; the top ten hold around 3.1%. This material consisted of peripheral blood, taken on day 0 of AZD1222 vaccination. The receptors originated from an adult in good health.

The chain is built from TRBV28 and TRBJ2-7; 9 nucleotides match TRBD2. This CDR3 is built from 16 residues. The germline gives CDR1 MDHEN, CDR2 SYDVKM. J gave up 4 bases and V 2 bases, and 9 bases lay outside the gene matches. CDR3 nucleotide sequence: TGTGCCAGCAGTTTAAGTCTAGCGGGATTTCTTTACGAGCAGTACTTC. This sequence encodes CASSLSLAGFLYEQYF.

The chain employs TRBV20-1 and TRBJ2-1; D is unresolved. Trimming took 0 bases from V and 10 from J, leaving 7 bases between them. The CDR3 has 11 amino acids. The germline V gene has CDR1 DFQATT and CDR2 SNEGSKA (reference sequence). The chain's CDR3 is CSARDYGEQFF. The CDR3 bases are TGCAGTGCTAGAGATTACGGGGAGCAGTTCTTC.

A remark on this clone: In the same sample, other DNA sequences code for this CDR3. The rearrangement joins TRBV27 to TRBJ1-1, with 7 bases identical to TRBD1. J was trimmed by 8 bases and V by 6 bases; bases with no gene match: 9. This CDR3 region has 13 residues. Per germline, CDR1 MNHEY and CDR2 SMNVEV (reference sequence). The DNA for the CDR3 is TGTGCCAGCAGCCGACAGGGAAGGTCCGAAGCTTTCTTT. It translates to CASSRQGRSEAFF.

This chain connects TRBV6-5 to TRBJ2-6, with D tentatively TRBD1 or TRBD2 (6 bases each). Trimming took 6 bases from V and 2 from J, leaving 11 bases between them. The CDR3 is made up of 15 amino acids. CDR1 is MNHEY and CDR2 is SVGAGI in the germline V gene. The CDR3 DNA reads TGTGCCAGCAGCCGTAGGGGGGCTGGGGCCAACGTCCTGACTTTC. Residues: CASSRRGAGANVLTF.

This clone was counted once. The chain uses TRBV7-2 and TRBJ2-2, with D maybe TRBD2 (5 bases). The CDR3 consists of 14 residues. Trimming took 6 bases from V and 4 from J, leaving 12 bases between them. Germline V gene lookup returns CDR1 SGHTA and CDR2 FQGNSA. The CDR3 DNA sequence: TGTGCCAGCAGGGCGCGGACTCTCACCGGGGAGCTGTTTTTT. Protein: CASRARTLTGELFF.

The V gene is TRBV19, the J gene TRBJ1-3, with TRBD1 matching 7 bases. J lost 4 bases, V lost 8 bases, and 8 bases had no gene match. This CDR3 comprises 14 residues. Germline V gene sequence: CDR1 LNHDA, CDR2 SQIVND (reference sequence). In DNA, the CDR3 is TGTGCCAGTCGGACTACAGGGGTCGGAAACACCATATATTTT. Protein sequence: CASRTTGVGNTIYF.

This chain connects TRBV28 to TRBJ1-1, with D uncertain. V was trimmed by 3 bases and J by 0 bases, leaving 8 bases between them. The CDR3 runs to 14 residues. Per germline, CDR1 MDHEN and CDR2 SYDVKM. DNA for the CDR3: TGTGCCAGCAGTTTGAACCGGCTGAACACTGAAGCTTTCTTT. It is translated as CASSLNRLNTEAFF.

This clone occurred a few times. V gene TRBV3-1 (or the pseudogene TRBV3-2) combines with J gene TRBJ1-1, with 9 bases that match TRBD1. The CDR3 is 16 residues long. The V and J ends lost 4 bases and 1 base, in that order; junction bases with no gene match: 7. Looked up from germline, CDR1 is LGHDT and CDR2 is YNNKEL (reference sequence). CDR3 region: CASSPLGQGGNTEAFF. CDR3 DNA: TGTGCCAGCAGCCCCTTGGGACAGGGAGGGAACACTGAAGCTTTCTTT.

The chain uses TRBV25-1 and TRBJ1-2, with D possibly TRBD1 on 5 matching bases. In germline, CDR1 is MGHDK, CDR2 SYGVNS. There are 13 residues in the CDR3. V lost 1 base, J lost 8 bases, and 11 bases lay in between. CDR3 amino acids: CASSEWGGKGYTF. CDR3 in DNA: TGTGCCAGCAGTGAATGGGGGGGGAAGGGCTACACCTTC.

The table lists this clone with a count of one. The chain uses TRBV27 and TRBJ2-2; 15 positions agree with TRBD2. The CDR3 is 18 amino acids. CDR1 MNHEY and CDR2 SMNVEV come from the germline V gene (reference sequence). V shed 5 bases and J 7 bases; nucleotides not matched to a gene: 11. This chain's CDR3 is CASSPPRTSGRASGELFF. The DNA of the CDR3 is TGTGCCAGCAGTCCACCCAGGACTAGCGGGAGGGCCAGCGGGGAGCTGTTTTTT.

V is TRBV11-2 and J is TRBJ1-1; D is perhaps TRBD1 (6 bases). The CDR3 consists of 15 residues. Germline values: CDR1 SGHAT, CDR2 FQNNGV. Trimming left V 3 bases short and J 7 bases short, with 18 bases between. The CDR3 loop reads CASSLMEGGSLEAFF. CDR3 DNA: TGTGCCAGCAGCTTGATGGAGGGGGGGAGCCTTGAAGCTTTCTTT.

The chain combines TRBV12-3 or TRBV12-4 with TRBJ1-2, with a weak D call TRBD1 (6 bases). This CDR3 comprises 12 residues. V was pared by 5 bases and J by 8 bases, with 12 bases between. The CDR3 bases are TGTGCCAGCAGTAACCCAGGGGTGGGCTACACCTTC. It yields the protein CASSNPGVGYTF.

As DNA, the CDR3 is TGTGCCAGCAGCTTAACAAGGACAGGGACCCGACGTGCTGAAGCTTTCTTT. It translates to CASSLTRTGTRRAEAFF. The chain couples TRBV7-8 to TRBJ1-1, with 8 nucleotides matching TRBD1. The CDR3 is made up of 17 amino acids. Germline lookup yields CDR1 SGHVS and CDR2 FQNEAQ. V shed 2 bases, J shed 6 bases, and the junction held 14 bases outside the gene matches.